This TCR beta chain derives from a study of cytomegalovirus exposure and HLA in healthy donors. Broader study findings: In an earlier analysis, most TCR beta V segments were productive about 87% or about 30% of the time. Roughly even sequencing depth across donors was the assumption behind the presence/absence analyses.

Turning to this clone: What it recognizes is unknown.

Germline CDR1 reads WNHNN; CDR2 reads SYGVQD (reference sequence). CDR3 length: 13 amino acids. The V and J ends lost 3 bases and 2 bases respectively, with 8 bases between them. Vbeta (60) and Jbeta (13) primers were used in the PCR. Clones were read by immunoSEQ multiplex PCR, and TCRdb kept only the in-frame ones, dropping some. The sample has tens of thousands of clones, nearly 80% seen once; the top ten hold 4% to 5.5%. The V and J genes are TRBV10-1 and TRBJ2-7, with D possibly being TRBD2 (5 bases). Sequencing was carried out using PBMCs. The clonotype originates from a man aged 40-49 years in good health and CMV-seronegative. CDR3 region: CASSDSGPYEQYF. DNA of the CDR3: TGCGCCAGCAGTGACAGCGGCCCCTACGAGCAGTACTTC.